The 22 T cell receptor beta chains given below trace back to one sample, sequenced in a study of cytomegalovirus exposure and HLA in healthy donors. TCRdb's copy holds only in-frame clones and misses some; the assay was immunoSEQ multiplex PCR. The sample records 150,000 to 200,000 clones, over 85% being singletons. Sequencing was performed on PBMCs. Receptors were obtained from a woman aged 18-30 years in good health and CMV-seropositive.

The chain couples TRBV5-1 to TRBJ1-2, with 7 bases identical to TRBD1. Germline loops: CDR1 SGHRS, CDR2 YFSETQ. This CDR3 has 14 amino acids. Trimming at V came to 4 bases and at J to 4 bases, leaving 7 bases not matched to a gene. The DNA of the CDR3 is TGCGCCAGCAGCCCAGACGACAGGGCCTATGGCTACACCTTC. This sequence encodes CASSPDDRAYGYTF.

The chain is built from TRBV6-1 and TRBJ1-4; a possible D gene is TRBD1 (5 bases). Germline V gives CDR1 MNHNS, CDR2 SASEGT. This CDR3 has 13 residues. Trimming removed 6 bases at V and 3 bases at J, with 8 bases between. CDR3 bases: TGTGCCAGCAGCAGGGTTCCTAATGAAAAACTGTTTTTT. Its protein product is CASSRVPNEKLFF.

This clone occurred once. The chain combines TRBV4-1 with TRBJ2-3; 10 bases fit TRBD2. Trimming removed 1 base from V and 6 bases from J; junction bases left unmatched: 7. From germline, CDR1 is MGHRA and CDR2 YSYEKL. The CDR3 has 16 amino acids. In nucleotides, the CDR3 is TGCGCCAGCAGCCAAGTCGCTAGCGGGAGATATGATACGCAGTATTTT. Translation gives CASSQVASGRYDTQYF.

The rearrangement joins TRBV5-1 to TRBJ1-2; 8 bases agree with TRBD1. This CDR3 is 12 amino acids long. V lost 0 bases to trimming and J lost 10 bases; unmatched junction nucleotides: 2. Per germline, CDR1 SGHRS and CDR2 YFSETQ. As DNA, the CDR3 is TGCGCCAGCAGCTTGGGACAGGGGCCCTACACCTTC. It translates to CASSLGQGPYTF.

The chain couples TRBV28 to TRBJ1-3, with D possibly matching TRBD1 (6 bases). The germline V and J ends were trimmed by 3 bases and 0 bases, with 18 bases remaining between them. The CDR3 is made up of 18 amino acids. Germline V gives CDR1 MDHEN, CDR2 SYDVKM. DNA of the CDR3: TGTGCCAGCAGTTTGGGGGGGGCGGGACTACTCTCTGGAAACACCATATATTTT. Translation gives CASSLGGAGLLSGNTIYF. Supplemented by reference TRBV28 and TRBJ1-3, the full variable domain reads DVKVTQSSRYLVKRTGEKVFLECVQDMDHENMFWYRQDPGLGLRLIYFSYDVKMKEKGDIPEGYSVSREKKERFSLILESASTNQTSMYLCASSLGGAGLLSGNTIYFGEGSWLTVV.

The rearrangement joins TRBV5-1 to TRBJ2-7; 9 positions agree with TRBD1. The trim removed 0 bases at V and 6 bases at J, leaving 16 bases unmatched. In germline, CDR1 is SGHRS, CDR2 YFSETQ. The CDR3 contains 18 residues. The CDR3 nucleotides are TGCGCCAGCAGCTTGGCCTCGTTTTTTGGTACAGGGGGCTCCGAGCAGTACTTC. As protein: CASSLASFFGTGGSEQYF.

The chain links TRBV18 to TRBJ2-7; tentatively, D is TRBD1 (6 bases). Trimming removed 2 bases at V and 0 bases at J, with 8 bases between. The CDR3 loop spans 14 amino acids. The germline V gene encodes CDR1 KGHSH and CDR2 LQKENI. In DNA, the CDR3 is TGTGCCAGCTCACCAGACAGGTTCTCCTACGAGCAGTACTTC. This sequence encodes CASSPDRFSYEQYF.

The rearrangement uses TRBV6-5 and TRBJ2-7, with a tentative D call TRBD1 (6 bases). Germline V CDR1 and CDR2: MNHEY, SVGAGI. This CDR3 contains 15 residues. Between the trimmed V and J ends, which lost 7 bases and 4 bases, there was a span of 20 bases. The CDR3 bases are TGTGCCAGCACCCAGGGGAACTTTCAACAATACGAGCAGTACTTC. Translation gives CASTQGNFQQYEQYF.

The gene calls are TRBV6-5 and TRBJ1-2; D not resolved. V was clipped by 5 bases and J by 0 bases, with 10 bases between them. The CDR3 spans 14 residues. In germline, CDR1 is MNHEY, CDR2 SVGAGI. This CDR3 is CASSTTETNYGYTF. The DNA for the CDR3 is TGTGCCAGCAGTACTACCGAGACTAACTATGGCTACACCTTC.

V gene TRBV5-4 combines with J gene TRBJ2-7; TRBD2 aligns across 10 bases. Germline V gives CDR1 SGHNT, CDR2 YYREEE (reference sequence). V was clipped by 4 bases and J by 4 bases; unmatched bases: 8. The CDR3 has 15 residues. CDR3 region: CASSKTGTSVYEQYF. The CDR3 bases are TGTGCCAGCAGCAAAACCGGGACTAGCGTTTACGAGCAGTACTTC.

The V and J genes are TRBV5-1 and TRBJ1-4; the D is unclear. V shed 5 bases and J shed 8 bases, with 19 bases lying between them. Germline V lookup: CDR1 SGHRS, CDR2 YFSETQ. This CDR3 is 15 amino acids long. In DNA form, the CDR3 reads TGCGCCAGCAGGACGAGGCCCCAACATTACGAAAAACTGTTTTTT. Its protein product is CASRTRPQHYEKLFF.

V usage is TRBV15 and J usage is TRBJ2-5, with D unclear. Trimming stripped 0 bases from V and 1 base from J, with 6 bases between. The CDR3 covers 14 residues. Germline V gene data show CDR1 as LNHNV and CDR2 as YYDKDF (reference sequence). CDR3 residues: CATSRDPVQETQYF. In nucleotides, the CDR3 is TGTGCCACCAGCAGAGATCCAGTCCAAGAGACCCAGTACTTC.

V usage is TRBV4-3 and J usage is TRBJ2-7, with D unresolved. Trimming removed 0 bases at V and 3 bases at J, with 9 bases between. This CDR3 is 14 amino acids long. Germline assignment: CDR1 LGHNA and CDR2 YSLEER. The DNA of the CDR3 is TGCGCCAGCAGCCAAGATCGCGGCGGCTACGAGCAGTACTTC. Translated: CASSQDRGGYEQYF.

This clone has more than one count but fewer than ten. The V gene is TRBV27, the J gene TRBJ2-5; 9 bases are a match to TRBD1. V dropped 4 bases and J dropped 4; count of bases not matched to a gene: 4. This CDR3 comprises 14 residues. The germline V gene encodes CDR1 MNHEY and CDR2 SMNVEV (reference sequence). CDR3 residues: CASSSQGATETQYF. Written as DNA, the CDR3 is TGTGCCAGCAGTTCACAGGGGGCCACAGAGACCCAGTACTTC.

The chain combines TRBV9 with TRBJ1-2; D may be TRBD1 (5 bases). Germline V CDR1 and CDR2: SGDLS, YYNGEE. Trimming removed 2 bases from V and 7 bases from J, with 12 bases in between. This CDR3 is 13 amino acids long. The CDR3 loop is CASSVSPGGGYTF. The CDR3 DNA sequence: TGTGCCAGCAGCGTGAGCCCGGGGGGTGGCTACACCTTC.

The chain employs TRBV5-4 and TRBJ2-1; D is possibly TRBD2 (6 bases). Trimming left V 1 base short and J 5 bases short, with 10 bases between. Germline V lookup: CDR1 SGHNT, CDR2 YYREEE (reference sequence). The CDR3 covers 14 residues. The CDR3 here is CASSLRGGNNEQFF. The CDR3 DNA reads TGTGCCAGCAGCTTGCGGGGAGGAAACAATGAGCAGTTCTTC.

This chain connects TRBV6-1 to TRBJ2-2, with D uncertain. Germline V gene data show CDR1 as MNHNS and CDR2 as SASEGT. The CDR3 consists of 15 residues. Between the trimmed V and J ends, which lost 2 bases and 6 bases, there was a span of 13 bases. The CDR3 region has the DNA TGTGCCAGCAGTGAATCTGGCGGATGGTCCGGGGAGCTGTTTTTT. This sequence encodes CASSESGGWSGELFF.

The sample holds one count of this clone. The V and J genes are TRBV5-5 and TRBJ2-5, with D tentatively TRBD2 (5 bases). CDR1 SGHKS and CDR2 YYEKEE come from the germline V gene (reference sequence). This CDR3 contains 16 residues. V was pared by 0 bases and J by 5 bases, with 17 bases between. The DNA for the CDR3 is TGTGCCAGCAGCTTGGCCCGAGGGCGGCCGGGGGAGACCCAGTACTTC. Its protein is CASSLARGRPGETQYF.

This clone was recorded a few times. This chain uses TRBV2 with TRBJ2-2; unclear D gene. The germline CDR1 and CDR2 sequences are SNHLY and FYNNEI. Trimming removed 5 bases from V and 3 bases from J, with 4 bases in between. This CDR3 has 12 amino acids. The CDR3 here is CASSQDTGELFF. For the CDR3, the DNA is TGTGCCAGCAGTCAGGACACCGGGGAGCTGTTTTTT.

This clone was detected only a few times. The chain has TRBV28 and TRBJ1-2; 7 nucleotides align to TRBD1. Germline values: CDR1 MDHEN, CDR2 SYDVKM. The junction had 8 bases not matched to a gene; V was cut back by 5 bases and J by 8 bases. The CDR3 has 13 amino acids. CDR3 sequence (DNA): TGTGCCAGCAGTCCCGACAGGGTCGACGGCTACACCTTC. This translates into CASSPDRVDGYTF.

This clone was counted once. This rearrangement joins TRBV27 to TRBJ2-2, with D unclear. This CDR3 has 12 amino acids. Trimming stripped 7 bases from V and 4 bases from J, with 7 bases between. CDR1 MNHEY and CDR2 SMNVEV come from the germline V gene (reference sequence). Here the CDR3 DNA reads TGTGCCAGCACCCCTCTCACCGGGGAGCTGTTTTTT. The encoded protein is CASTPLTGELFF.

In this sample, this clone turned up once. The chain has TRBV28 and TRBJ2-7; D possibly corresponds to TRBD1 (6 bases). This CDR3 region has 14 residues. Looked up from germline, CDR1 is MDHEN and CDR2 is SYDVKM. Between the trimmed V and J ends, which lost 5 bases and 2 bases, there was a span of 13 bases. CDR3 protein: CASSTRDTTYEQYF. The CDR3 DNA sequence: TGTGCCAGCAGTACCCGGGACACCACCTACGAGCAGTACTTC. Complete variable domain (other parts from reference TRBV28 and TRBJ2-7): DVKVTQSSRYLVKRTGEKVFLECVQDMDHENMFWYRQDPGLGLRLIYFSYDVKMKEKGDIPEGYSVSREKKERFSLILESASTNQTSMYLCASSTRDTTYEQYFGPGTRLTVT.